These 16 T cell receptor beta chains were all obtained from the same sample, sequenced in a study of cytomegalovirus exposure and HLA in healthy donors. Profiled with immunoSEQ multiplex PCR; TCRdb holds only in-frame clones, not every one. The table lists roughly 130,000 clones, just under 90% of them singletons, with around 3.5% in the top ten. The specimen was PBMCs. All receptors derive from a man aged 25 to 40 in good health and CMV-seronegative.

The chain uses TRBV6-1 and TRBJ1-1; no clear D gene. The CDR3 is made up of 12 amino acids. CDR1 and CDR2 (germline): MNHNS, SASEGT. Trimming removed 2 bases from V and 7 bases from J, with 8 bases in between. CDR3 in DNA: TGTGCCAGCAGTGAAAGCGGAGTTGAAGCTTTCTTT. Translating gives CASSESGVEAFF.

The V gene is TRBV6-5, the J gene TRBJ2-5, with TRBD1 as a possible D gene (7 bases). This CDR3 region has 15 residues. Per the germline V gene, CDR1 is MNHEY and CDR2 is SVGAGI. V was trimmed by 6 bases and J by 1 base, leaving 15 bases between them. The CDR3 here is CASSYGGTVQETQYF. The CDR3 region has the DNA TGTGCCAGCAGCTATGGGGGGACAGTCCAAGAGACCCAGTACTTC.

This chain uses TRBV5-4 with TRBJ2-2, with D unresolved. Germline-derived CDR1 and CDR2 are SGHNT and YYREEE (reference sequence). The V and J ends lost 0 bases and 5 bases respectively, with 11 bases between them. The CDR3 is made up of 15 amino acids. CDR3 protein: CASSLESLGTGELFF. The DNA for the CDR3 is TGTGCCAGCAGCTTGGAGAGTCTCGGGACCGGGGAGCTGTTTTTT.

In its sample, this clone is medium-sized. The chain uses TRBV9 and TRBJ2-2, with D possibly matching TRBD1 (7 bases). The germline V gene encodes CDR1 SGDLS and CDR2 YYNGEE. The CDR3 loop spans 15 amino acids. V gave up 3 bases and J gave up 0 bases, with 9 bases separating them. CDR3 nucleotides: TGTGCCAGCAGCGCAGGGGGGACGAACACCGGGGAGCTGTTTTTT. This gives the protein CASSAGGTNTGELFF.

This clone was observed a few times. Relative to the germline gene, one junction end is altered; a read error may explain this. The chain joins TRBV7-7 to TRBJ2-7, with a possible D match to TRBD1 (7 bases). The CDR3 has 15 residues. Germline V CDR1 and CDR2: SSHAT, FNYEAQ (reference sequence). The chain's CDR3 is CASSPGDRNLYEQYF. In DNA, the CDR3 is TGTGCTAGCAGCCCGGGGGACAGAAACTTATACGAGCAGTACTTC. The full variable domain, in which reference TRBV7-7 and TRBJ2-7 provide the parts outside the CDR3, is GAGVSQSPRYKVTKRGQDVTLRCDPISSHATLYWYQQALGQGPEFLTYFNYEAQPDKSGLPSDRFSAERPEGSISTLTIQRTEQRDSAMYRCASSPGDRNLYEQYFGPGTRLTVT.

The chain links TRBV6-1 to TRBJ1-2; the D gene is possibly TRBD1 (6 bases). The germline V and J ends were trimmed by 4 bases and 3 bases, with 15 bases remaining between them. Germline assignment: CDR1 MNHNS and CDR2 SASEGT. The CDR3 is 15 amino acids. The chain's CDR3 is CASSGLRGTHYGYTF. CDR3 in DNA: TGTGCCAGCAGTGGGCTTCGTGGGACACACTATGGCTACACCTTC.

V gene TRBV28 combines with J gene TRBJ1-5; TRBD1 aligns across 9 bases. V shed 4 bases, J shed 4 bases, and the junction held 8 bases outside the gene matches. Germline-derived CDR1 and CDR2 are MDHEN and SYDVKM. The CDR3 length is 16 residues. The CDR3 is CASSSLTGGLNQPQHF. The CDR3 coding sequence is TGTGCCAGCAGTTCCCTGACAGGGGGATTGAATCAGCCCCAGCATTTT.

This clone is a singleton in its sample. J is TRBJ1-2 and V is TRBV6-5; D possibly corresponds to TRBD1 (6 bases). The CDR3 runs 14 residues. Trimming took off 0 bases at V and 6 bases at J, with 11 bases between the two ends. Germline V lookup: CDR1 MNHEY, CDR2 SVGAGI. The DNA of the CDR3 is TGTGCCAGCAGTTACTCTCCAGGGGTGAATGGCTACACCTTC. Its protein is CASSYSPGVNGYTF.

The chain has TRBV4-1 and TRBJ2-7; D is unresolved. The CDR3 is 17 amino acids. From germline, CDR1 is MGHRA and CDR2 YSYEKL. V was trimmed by 1 base and J by 2 bases, leaving 18 bases between them. The CDR3 DNA sequence: TGCGCCAGCAGCCAAGCGGATATCGGGTTCAGCCCCTACGAGCAGTACTTC. Residues: CASSQADIGFSPYEQYF.

This sequence joins TRBV4-1 and TRBJ1-2; weak D call: TRBD1 (6 bases). The CDR3 has 18 amino acids. CDR1 and CDR2 from the germline V gene are MGHRA and YSYEKL. V dropped 0 bases and J dropped 5 bases, with 22 bases sitting between them. The CDR3 DNA reads TGCGCCAGCAGCCAAGATAGGCCGCCTCCGGACAGAGCATATGGCTACACCTTC. Its translation: CASSQDRPPPDRAYGYTF.

This chain uses TRBV9 with TRBJ1-2, with D maybe TRBD1 (5 bases). V lost 3 bases and J lost 1, with 19 bases in between. Germline CDR1 and CDR2: SGDLS and YYNGEE. This CDR3 is 17 amino acids long. CDR3 in amino acids: CASSASGGWQGNYGYTF. CDR3 bases: TGTGCCAGCAGCGCCAGCGGGGGGTGGCAGGGTAACTATGGCTACACCTTC. The full variable domain, with the rest looked up from reference TRBV9 and TRBJ1-2, is DSGVTQTPKHLITATGQRVTLRCSPRSGDLSVYWYQQSLDQGLQFLIQYYNGEERAKGNILERFSAQQFPDLHSELNLSSLELGDSALYFCASSASGGWQGNYGYTFGSGTRLTVV.

The V gene is TRBV28, the J gene TRBJ2-7, with D possibly matching TRBD1 (6 bases). This CDR3 has 14 amino acids. From germline, CDR1 is MDHEN and CDR2 SYDVKM. V shed 4 bases and J shed 7 bases, with 17 bases lying between them. DNA of the CDR3: TGTGCCAGCAGTTCACCGGGACACCCCATGGAGCAGTACTTC. It is translated as CASSSPGHPMEQYF.

The rearrangement links TRBV6-1 to TRBJ1-1; the D gene is possibly TRBD1 (5 bases). This CDR3 contains 13 residues. Germline lookup yields CDR1 MNHNS and CDR2 SASEGT. V dropped 0 bases and J dropped 11 bases, with 13 bases sitting between them. The CDR3: CASSEAWGFSAFF. CDR3 nucleotide sequence: TGTGCCAGCAGTGAAGCCTGGGGCTTTTCTGCTTTCTTT.

V gene TRBV9 combines with J gene TRBJ1-6, with D perhaps matching TRBD1 (6 bases). CDR3 size: 15 residues. V lost 1 base and J lost 7, with 12 bases in between. Germline V lookup: CDR1 SGDLS, CDR2 YYNGEE. CDR3 protein: CASSVRGADNSPLHF. As DNA, the CDR3 is TGTGCCAGCAGCGTACGGGGGGCGGACAATTCACCCCTCCACTTT.

The chain combines TRBV7-2 with TRBJ2-7, with D possibly being TRBD2 (5 bases). Trimming took off 3 bases at V and 4 bases at J, with 7 bases between the two ends. Germline V gene data show CDR1 as SGHTA and CDR2 as FQGNSA. The CDR3 has 12 residues. The CDR3 DNA follows: TGTGCCAGCAGCTTTTGGGAGTACGAGCAGTACTTC. Protein: CASSFWEYEQYF.

The CDR3: CASGGVGEKLFF. The CDR3 DNA reads TGTGCCAGCGGGGGGGTGGGCGAAAAACTGTTTTTT. This chain joins TRBV7-6 and TRBJ1-4, with D perhaps matching TRBD1 (5 bases). Germline V gives CDR1 SGHVS, CDR2 FNYEAQ. The CDR3 totals 12 residues. Trimming shortened V by 8 bases and J by 8 bases, and 12 bases separated the two germline ends.